What follows are 7 T cell receptor beta chains derived from one specimen sequenced in a study of blood T cells in healthy people across ages. The second PCR ran roughly 6 to 11 cycles with a sample-barcoded 5' primer and J-beta primers. TCRdb processed the 5' RACE reads anew with MiXCR; each CDR3 protein has one entry. The top ten clones hold 3% to 4.5% of a sample with about 560,000 distinct CDR3 sequences, about 28% of them seen once. This sample also appeared in a second study, on T cells of mothers and their children.

The sequenced material came from blood. These receptors were collected from a boy aged 2 to 9 in good health.

This chain joins TRBV14 and TRBJ2-4; D not certain. The CDR3 spans 18 residues. Trimming left V 0 bases short and J 0 bases short, with 15 bases between. The germline CDR1 and CDR2 sequences are SGHDN and FVKESK. CDR3: CASSQETGSLVAKNIQYF. CDR3 nucleotide sequence: TGTGCCAGCAGCCAAGAGACTGGCAGCCTCGTAGCCAAAAACATTCAGTACTTC.

This chain connects TRBV5-1 to TRBJ1-2; D is undetermined. The CDR3 totals 14 residues. The germline V and J ends were trimmed by 4 bases and 2 bases, with 12 bases remaining between them. Germline V gives CDR1 SGHRS, CDR2 YFSETQ. CDR3 in amino acids: CASSPDPQNYGYTF. The CDR3 DNA reads TGCGCCAGCAGCCCGGATCCTCAAAACTATGGCTACACCTTC. The whole variable domain, filled in from reference TRBV5-1 and TRBJ1-2, reads KAGVTQTPRYLIKTRGQQVTLSCSPISGHRSVSWYQQTPGQGLQFLFEYFSETQRNKGNFPGRFSGRQFSNSRSEMNVSTLELGDSALYLCASSPDPQNYGYTFGSGTRLTVV.

This clonotype was seen just once. The V and J genes are TRBV6-1 and TRBJ1-2; D is unclear. With 6 bases removed from V and 8 bases from J, the gap between germline ends came to 22 bases. The germline V gene has CDR1 MNHNS and CDR2 SASEGT. The CDR3 runs to 15 residues. For the CDR3, the DNA is TGTGCCAGCAGATCTCCGTGGCAGGATCTATTAGGCTACACCTTC. Translation gives CASRSPWQDLLGYTF.

This clonotype was observed at least ten times. The chain uses TRBV20-1 and TRBJ2-5; a possible D gene is TRBD2 (6 bases). Trimming left V 6 bases short and J 2 bases short, with 25 bases between. This CDR3 spans 17 amino acids. Germline CDR1 reads DFQATT; CDR2 reads SNEGSKA (reference sequence). The CDR3 here is CSAPSGSSSDRQETQYF. CDR3 coding DNA: TGCAGTGCCCCGTCAGGCTCATCTAGCGACCGTCAAGAGACCCAGTACTTC.

This clonotype showed up just a few times. The rearrangement links TRBV7-8 to TRBJ1-1; D call uncertain. Trimming left V 4 bases short and J 4 bases short, with 10 bases between. CDR1 is SGHVS, CDR2 FQNEAQ, per germline. The CDR3 runs to 13 residues. CDR3 residues: CASSYRTGTEAFF. CDR3 sequence (DNA): TGTGCCAGCAGCTACCGAACGGGCACTGAAGCTTTCTTT.

The rearrangement joins TRBV27 to TRBJ1-2; D not certain. Germline V gene lookup returns CDR1 MNHEY and CDR2 SMNVEV (reference sequence). The CDR3 is 13 amino acids. Trimming took 2 bases from V and 8 from J, leaving 12 bases between them. The CDR3 loop reads CASSLGSGSGYTF. The DNA for the CDR3 is TGTGCCAGCAGTTTAGGCAGTGGAAGCGGCTACACCTTC.

CDR3 protein: CASSPSRGQLFF. The CDR3 nucleotides are TGCGCCAGCAGCCCGAGCAGGGGACAACTGTTTTTT. This chain uses TRBV4-1 with TRBJ1-4, with D perhaps matching TRBD1 (6 bases). The CDR3 loop spans 12 amino acids. Trimming left V 4 bases short and J 12 bases short, with 12 bases between. CDR1 and CDR2 from the germline V gene are MGHRA and YSYEKL.